This entry describes one T cell receptor beta chain. Antigen: not known. Other DNA sequences in this sample translate to the same CDR3. The entry originates in a study of T cells in localized non-small cell lung cancer. Study-level points and caveats: Clonality peaked in uninvolved adjacent lung rather than tumor. Without multi-region sequencing, intratumor heterogeneity could not be excluded. Adjacent lung had a median roughly 58 of the 100 largest tumor clones.

TCRdb's copy holds only in-frame clones and misses some; the assay was immunoSEQ multiplex PCR. The sample holds tens of thousands of clones; 88% are singletons and the top ten take 20% to 25%. There are 15 residues in the CDR3. Germline CDR1 reads SGHAT; CDR2 reads FQNNGV. With 1 base clipped from V and 4 bases from J, the junction kept 2 bases outside the gene matches. The specimen was peripheral blood, collected before any cancer treatment. The chain has TRBV11-2 and TRBJ2-1; 9 positions agree with TRBD2. This sequence originates from a woman aged 35 to 70 with stage I squamous cell lung carcinoma. The CDR3 nucleotides are TGTGCCAGCAGCTTAGTGAGCGGGGGGTACAATGAGCAGTTCTTC. Amino acid sequence: CASSLVSGGYNEQFF.